The 29 T cell receptor beta chains reported below all come from one sample, sequenced in a study of T-cell memory formation after mild COVID-19 listed by TCRdb under 2021. Receptors were amplified or captured by 5' RACE. The sequencer listed for this sample is Illumina NovaSeq 6000. The public reads were run again by TCRdb, first through fastp at Q25 and then through MiXCR, and only productive beta chains were kept. A single entry per CDR3 protein holds the most common genes and DNA from its merged rows. Across this sample there are approximately 440,000 distinct CDR3 sequences, with around 18% seen only once. The ten most abundant clones make up approximately 8.1% of the sample. Sequencing used PBMCs or a T cell subset sorted from them (not recorded which). The receptors come from an adult woman who had mild COVID-19 (a few samples of this study predate the infection). The sample titles of this study are shuffled in the database, so cell type and time point are left out; the donor was told from shared clones.

The gene calls are TRBV20-1 and TRBJ1-2; D uncertain. V was trimmed by 3 bases and J by 4 bases, leaving 21 bases between them. The CDR3 is 16 amino acids. Germline V gene lookup returns CDR1 DFQATT and CDR2 SNEGSKA (reference sequence). The CDR3 loop reads CSASKGQSPTVYGYTF. CDR3 nucleotides: TGCAGTGCTAGTAAAGGGCAGAGCCCCACCGTCTATGGCTACACCTTC.

V gene TRBV5-1 combines with J gene TRBJ1-1, with TRBD1 matching over 7 bases. The CDR3 is made up of 17 amino acids. V shed 4 bases and J 2 bases; nucleotides not matched to a gene: 14. CDR1 and CDR2 (germline): SGHRS, YFSETQ. CDR3 nucleotides: TGCGCCAGCAGCCCCTCCCCAGGGGGGTTACTTAACACTGAAGCTTTCTTT. Amino acid sequence: CASSPSPGGLLNTEAFF.

The chain employs TRBV20-1 and TRBJ1-2; D might be TRBD1 (5 bases). Germline V gives CDR1 DFQATT, CDR2 SNEGSKA (reference sequence). The CDR3 contains 11 residues. The V end was cut by 6 bases, the J end by 4 bases, with 9 bases between. The CDR3 DNA is TGCAGTGCATTCGGGGGCTATGGCTACACCTTC. This gives the protein CSAFGGYGYTF.

The chain joins TRBV7-3 to TRBJ2-2, with 8 bases aligning to TRBD1. The CDR3 sequence is 16 residues long. After removal of 5 bases from V and 2 bases from J, the junction contained 7 bases not matched to a gene. Germline CDR1 is SGHTA and CDR2 is FQGTGA. CDR3 sequence reads: CASSRRGRANTGELFF. DNA of the CDR3: TGTGCCAGCAGCCGCAGGGGGCGAGCAAACACCGGGGAGCTGTTTTTT.

This chain's CDR3 is CASRGELHTEAFF. Here the CDR3 DNA reads TGCGCCAGCAGAGGTGAATTGCACACTGAAGCTTTCTTT. The chain combines TRBV5-1 with TRBJ1-1, with no clear D. CDR1 SGHRS and CDR2 YFSETQ come from the germline V gene. With 5 bases removed from V and 3 bases from J, the gap between germline ends came to 11 bases. This CDR3 spans 13 amino acids. Together with reference TRBV5-1 and TRBJ1-1, the CDR3 gives the full variable domain: KAGVTQTPRYLIKTRGQQVTLSCSPISGHRSVSWYQQTPGQGLQFLFEYFSETQRNKGNFPGRFSGRQFSNSRSEMNVSTLELGDSALYLCASRGELHTEAFFGQGTRLTVV.

In DNA, the CDR3 is TGTGCCAGCAGCCGCCGAGGATCCTATGGCTACACCTTC. Amino acids: CASSRRGSYGYTF. This chain links TRBV7-9 with TRBJ1-2; D is uncertain. Looked up from germline, CDR1 is SEHNR and CDR2 is FQNEAQ (reference sequence). V lost 5 bases and J lost 4, with 11 bases in between. The CDR3 is made up of 13 amino acids.

The CDR3 region has the DNA TGTGCCAGCAGCCCATGGACAGGGGACGACTACGAGCAGTACTTC. Translating gives CASSPWTGDDYEQYF. The J gene is TRBJ2-7, the V gene TRBV5-6; 9 nucleotides line up with TRBD1. The CDR3 is made up of 15 amino acids. Germline lookup yields CDR1 SGHDT and CDR2 YYEEEE. The ends lost 4 bases at V and 3 bases at J; junction bases unmatched: 8.

The chain couples TRBV14 to TRBJ2-7, with 12 bases matching TRBD2. This CDR3 region has 15 residues. Germline V CDR1 and CDR2: SGHDN, FVKESK. V was pared by 5 bases and J by 1 base, with 3 bases of the junction left unmatched. CDR3 region: CASSTLAGGSYEQYF. CDR3 DNA sequence: TGTGCCAGCAGCACCCTAGCGGGAGGGTCCTACGAGCAGTACTTC. The full variable domain, completed using reference TRBV14 and TRBJ2-7, is EAGVTQFPSHSVIEKGQTVTLRCDPISGHDNLYWYRRVMGKEIKFLLHFVKESKQDESGMPNNRFLAERTGGTYSTLKVQPAELEDSGVYFCASSTLAGGSYEQYFGPGTRLTVT.

This clonotype has only a few counts. V is TRBV30 and J is TRBJ1-2, with D perhaps TRBD1 (5 bases). The V gene's germline CDR1 is GTSNPN and CDR2 SVGIG (reference sequence). Trimming took off 1 base at V and 4 bases at J, with 7 bases between the two ends. This CDR3 has 12 amino acids. CDR3 in amino acids: CAWSGGPYGYTF. CDR3 coding DNA: TGTGCCTGGAGTGGGGGACCCTATGGCTACACCTTC. Complete variable domain (other parts from reference TRBV30 and TRBJ1-2): SQTIHQWPATLVQPVGSPLSLECTVEGTSNPNLYWYRQAAGRGLQLLFYSVGIGQISSEVPQNLSASRPQDRQFILSSKKLLLSDSGFYLCAWSGGPYGYTFGSGTRLTVV.

This clonotype has more than one count but fewer than ten. The chain joins TRBV5-6 to TRBJ2-7, with 11 bases that match TRBD2. J lost 2 bases, V lost 2 bases, and 6 bases had no gene match. The length of the CDR3 is 16 residues. Germline-derived CDR1 and CDR2 are SGHDT and YYEEEE. The CDR3 region is CASSLLAGDSPYEQYF. In DNA form, the CDR3 reads TGTGCCAGCAGCTTACTAGCGGGAGATTCCCCCTACGAGCAGTACTTC.

V gene TRBV30 combines with J gene TRBJ1-1; D possibly corresponds to TRBD1 (5 bases). The CDR3 runs 13 residues. Germline CDR1 and CDR2: GTSNPN and SVGIG (reference sequence). Trimming removed 1 base at V and 6 bases at J, with 12 bases between. The CDR3, as DNA: TGTGCCTGGAGTGGCGGGGGAGGTCCTGAAGCTTTCTTT. Protein: CAWSGGGGPEAFF.

This clonotype was counted at least ten times. The gene calls are TRBV12-3 or TRBV12-4 and TRBJ2-5; D gene unclear. The CDR3 contains 16 residues. V lost 0 bases, J lost 5 bases, and 16 bases lay in between. The DNA for the CDR3 is TGTGCCAGCAGTTTAGCGCGGTCCCTCCGTCGGGAGACCCAGTACTTC. The encoded protein is CASSLARSLRRETQYF.

The chain employs TRBV5-1 and TRBJ2-7; either TRBD1 or TRBD2 may fit D (6 bases each). The CDR3 spans 16 residues. Deletions cut 0 bases from V and 6 bases from J, with 19 bases between. The germline V gene encodes CDR1 SGHRS and CDR2 YFSETQ. CDR3 sequence: CASSLGVGGQEGEQYF. The CDR3 DNA is TGCGCCAGCAGCTTGGGGGTCGGGGGACAAGAGGGCGAGCAGTACTTC.

This clonotype was detected only a few times. The chain combines TRBV6-5 with TRBJ2-1; either TRBD1 or TRBD2 may supply D (5 bases each). V was pared by 7 bases and J by 5 bases, with 12 bases between. This CDR3 contains 13 residues. Germline assignment: CDR1 MNHEY and CDR2 SVGAGI. The CDR3 region has the DNA TGTGCCAGCACCGCGATGGGGGACAATGAGCAGTTCTTC. Translating gives CASTAMGDNEQFF.

This clonotype has a single count. The chain uses TRBV19 and TRBJ2-1; 10 bases map to TRBD2. Germline assignment: CDR1 LNHDA and CDR2 SQIVND (reference sequence). The CDR3 has 15 residues. The junction had 11 bases not matched to a gene; V was cut back by 6 bases and J by 9 bases. For the CDR3, the DNA is TGTGCCAGTAGACCCGGGGTGACTAGCGGGCTTGAGCAGTTCTTC. It translates to CASRPGVTSGLEQFF.

This clonotype occurred a few times. The rearrangement links TRBV15 to TRBJ2-5, with TRBD1 matching 7 bases. V was clipped by 7 bases and J by 2 bases; unmatched bases: 4. Germline loops: CDR1 LNHNV, CDR2 YYDKDF (reference sequence). CDR3 size: 13 residues. CDR3: CATKTGVQETQYF. DNA for the CDR3: TGTGCCACCAAAACAGGGGTACAAGAGACCCAGTACTTC. The whole variable domain, remainder taken from reference TRBV15 and TRBJ2-5, is DAMVIQNPRYQVTQFGKPVTLSCSQTLNHNVMYWYQQKSSQAPKLLFHYYDKDFNNEADTPDNFQSRRPNTSFCFLDIRSPGLGDTAMYLCATKTGVQETQYFGPGTRLLVL.

This clonotype was counted between two and nine times. This chain links TRBV12-3 or TRBV12-4 with TRBJ1-2; D might be TRBD1 (6 bases). V was trimmed by 1 base and J by 6 bases, leaving 12 bases between them. CDR3 length: 14 residues. CDR3 sequence: CASSLEQGLDGYTF. DNA of the CDR3: TGTGCCAGCAGTTTAGAACAGGGCCTAGATGGCTACACCTTC.

This clonotype was recorded a few times. The chain combines TRBV10-3 with TRBJ2-7; 7 bases match TRBD1. The CDR3 is 13 residues long. CDR1 and CDR2 from the germline V gene are ENHRY and SYGVKD. V dropped 6 bases and J dropped 6; count of bases not matched to a gene: 8. The CDR3 bases are TGTGCCATCAGCCCTTTGACAGGGAGCGAGCAGTACTTC. Translated: CAISPLTGSEQYF.

The chain carries TRBV5-1 and TRBJ2-5; D gene uncertain. The V end lost 4 bases, the J end lost 5 bases, and 18 bases lay between the germline ends. The CDR3 extends over 15 amino acids. Germline V lookup: CDR1 SGHRS, CDR2 YFSETQ. The CDR3 loop is CASSPRPDPPETQYF. CDR3 DNA sequence: TGCGCCAGCAGCCCACGACCGGACCCCCCGGAGACCCAGTACTTC.

This clonotype has at least ten counts. This rearrangement joins TRBV18 to TRBJ2-7, with D tentatively TRBD1 (6 bases). Deletions cut 3 bases from V and 6 bases from J, with 9 bases between. The CDR3 has 12 residues. The germline V gene has CDR1 KGHSH and CDR2 LQKENI. CDR3 amino acids: CASSPTGPEQYF. The DNA of the CDR3 is TGTGCCAGCTCACCGACAGGCCCCGAGCAGTACTTC.

This chain links TRBV19 with TRBJ2-1; D is ambiguous. The CDR3 totals 15 residues. V gave up 3 bases and J gave up 2 bases, with 11 bases separating them. Germline CDR1 is LNHDA and CDR2 is SQIVND (reference sequence). CDR3 residues: CASSIGGPAYNEQFF. CDR3 nucleotide sequence: TGTGCCAGTAGTATTGGCGGTCCGGCCTACAATGAGCAGTTCTTC.

The chain combines TRBV7-2 with TRBJ2-2; 8 bases agree with TRBD2. From germline, CDR1 is SGHTA and CDR2 FQGNSA. V was pared by 5 bases and J by 3 bases, with 11 bases of the junction left unmatched. This CDR3 contains 17 residues. For the CDR3, the DNA is TGTGCCAGCAGCCTTAGGAGCGGGAGCGGGTACACCGGGGAGCTGTTTTTT. It yields the protein CASSLRSGSGYTGELFF.

This clonotype showed up just a few times. Here the CDR3 DNA reads TGTGCCAGCAGCGATTCGGGAGATGAGCAGTTCTTC. Its translation is CASSDSGDEQFF. The V gene is TRBV7-6, the J gene TRBJ2-1; the D gene is possibly TRBD2 (6 bases). The CDR3 has 12 amino acids. Germline V gene sequence: CDR1 SGHVS, CDR2 FNYEAQ. V gave up 5 bases and J gave up 8 bases, with 10 bases separating them.

V is TRBV12-3 or TRBV12-4 and J is TRBJ1-2, with D hard to call. The CDR3 has 12 amino acids. V lost 4 bases and J 8 bases, leaving 11 bases between the germline ends. This CDR3 is CASSSAPSGYTF. The CDR3 DNA follows: TGTGCCAGCAGTTCGGCTCCCAGCGGCTACACCTTC.

The genes are TRBV7-6 and TRBJ2-7; possibly TRBD2 for D (6 bases). Per the germline V gene, CDR1 is SGHVS and CDR2 is FNYEAQ. Trimming left V 5 bases short and J 6 bases short, with 17 bases between. The CDR3 length is 14 residues. CDR3: CASSPGGGVGEQYF. The DNA for the CDR3 is TGTGCCAGCAGCCCAGGAGGAGGGGTGGGCGAGCAGTACTTC.

This clonotype was seen a handful of times. The rearrangement uses TRBV7-9 and TRBJ1-3, with D hard to call. V gave up 2 bases and J gave up 2 bases, with 13 bases separating them. Germline loops: CDR1 SEHNR, CDR2 FQNEAQ (reference sequence). The CDR3 has 16 amino acids. The CDR3 protein is CASSLLGGNAGNTIYF. The DNA of the CDR3 is TGTGCCAGCAGCTTATTGGGAGGGAACGCTGGAAACACCATATATTTT.

The rearrangement joins TRBV7-3 to TRBJ2-1; 12 bases are shared with TRBD2. Per the germline V gene, CDR1 is SGHTA and CDR2 is FQGTGA. The ends lost 0 bases at V and 9 bases at J; junction bases unmatched: 12. The CDR3 extends over 18 amino acids. CDR3 residues: CASSLTTSLAGGQVEQFF. CDR3 DNA sequence: TGTGCCAGCAGCTTAACTACATCCCTAGCGGGGGGGCAGGTTGAGCAGTTCTTC.

This clonotype was counted between two and nine times. This sequence joins TRBV12-3 or TRBV12-4 and TRBJ2-3; 10 bases are shared with TRBD2. The CDR3 is 14 amino acids. The V segment lost 5 bases and the J segment 5 bases; nucleotides outside the gene matches: 4. CDR3: CASSTSGVGDTQYF. CDR3 in DNA: TGTGCCAGCAGTACTAGCGGGGTTGGAGATACGCAGTATTTT.

This clonotype has just a few counts. CDR3 DNA sequence: TGTGCCACCAGTGATTTGATAGTGGATACGCAGTATTTT. This sequence encodes CATSDLIVDTQYF. The chain recombines TRBV24-1 with TRBJ2-3; D is unresolved. Trimming removed 0 bases at V and 6 bases at J, with 6 bases between. CDR1 is KGHDR and CDR2 is SFDVKD in the germline V gene. The CDR3 extends over 13 amino acids.